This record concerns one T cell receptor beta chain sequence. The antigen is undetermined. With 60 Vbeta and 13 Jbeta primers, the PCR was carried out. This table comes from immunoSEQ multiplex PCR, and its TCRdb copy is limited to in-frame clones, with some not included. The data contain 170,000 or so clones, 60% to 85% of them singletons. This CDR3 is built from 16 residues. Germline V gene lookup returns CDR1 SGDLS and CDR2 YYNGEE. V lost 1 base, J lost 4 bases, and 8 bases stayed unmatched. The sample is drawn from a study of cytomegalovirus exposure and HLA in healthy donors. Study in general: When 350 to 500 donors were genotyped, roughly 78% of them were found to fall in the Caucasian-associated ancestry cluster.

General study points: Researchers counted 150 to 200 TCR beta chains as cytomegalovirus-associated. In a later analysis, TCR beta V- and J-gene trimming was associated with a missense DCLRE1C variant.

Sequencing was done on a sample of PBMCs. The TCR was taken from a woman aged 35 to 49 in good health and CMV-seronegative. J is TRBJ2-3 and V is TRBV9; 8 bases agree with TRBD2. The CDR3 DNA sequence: TGTGCCAGCAGCGTATCGGGGGGGCCAGGGGCAGATACGCAGTATTTT. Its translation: CASSVSGGPGADTQYF.